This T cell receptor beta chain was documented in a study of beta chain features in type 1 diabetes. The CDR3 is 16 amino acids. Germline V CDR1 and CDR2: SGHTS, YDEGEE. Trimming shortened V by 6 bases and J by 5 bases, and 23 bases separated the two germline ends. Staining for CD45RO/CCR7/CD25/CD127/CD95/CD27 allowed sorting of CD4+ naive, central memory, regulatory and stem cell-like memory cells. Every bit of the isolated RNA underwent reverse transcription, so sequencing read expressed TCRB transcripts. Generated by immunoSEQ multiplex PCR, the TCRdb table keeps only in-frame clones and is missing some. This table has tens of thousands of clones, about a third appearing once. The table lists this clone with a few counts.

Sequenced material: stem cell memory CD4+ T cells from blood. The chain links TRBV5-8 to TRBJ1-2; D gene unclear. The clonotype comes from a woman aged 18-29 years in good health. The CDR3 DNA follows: TGTGCCAGCACCGCGCAAGGCCTAGACTCTCCTTATGGCTACACCTTC. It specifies CASTAQGLDSPYGYTF.